This T cell receptor (beta chain) appears in the sequencing data of a study of blood T cells in healthy people across ages. This clonotype was seen many times. Antigen unknown. General study results and limits: Without sorted subsets, naive and antigen-experienced compartments could not be conclusively compared.

Then a second PCR, running roughly 7 to 11 cycles, was carried out with a sample-barcoded 5' primer and a J-beta primer mix. MiXCR was run by TCRdb on the 5' RACE reads, yielding one entry per CDR3 protein. Here the sample spans 850,000 to 950,000 distinct CDR3 sequences, about 30% being singletons. Input material: blood. The origin of this receptor is a woman of 80 years or more in good health.

CDR3 sequence (DNA): TGCAGCGTTCGGCCCGGGACAGGGGGCTTCACAGATACGCAGTATTTT. This sequence encodes CSVRPGTGGFTDTQYF. V usage is TRBV29-1 and J usage is TRBJ2-3, with 12 bases fitting TRBD1. From germline, CDR1 is SQVTM and CDR2 ANQGSEA. J lost 2 bases, V lost 5 bases, and 8 bases had no gene match. The CDR3 has 16 residues.